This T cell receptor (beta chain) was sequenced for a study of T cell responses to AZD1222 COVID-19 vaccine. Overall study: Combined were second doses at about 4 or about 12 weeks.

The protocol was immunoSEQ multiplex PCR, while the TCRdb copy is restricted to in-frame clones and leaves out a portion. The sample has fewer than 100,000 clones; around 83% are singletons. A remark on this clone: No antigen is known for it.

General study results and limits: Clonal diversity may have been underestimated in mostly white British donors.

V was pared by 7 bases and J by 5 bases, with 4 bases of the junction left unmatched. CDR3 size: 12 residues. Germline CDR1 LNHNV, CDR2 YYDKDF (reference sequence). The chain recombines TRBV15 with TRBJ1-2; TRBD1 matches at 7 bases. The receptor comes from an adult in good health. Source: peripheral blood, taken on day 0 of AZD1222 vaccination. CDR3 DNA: TGTGCCACCACCTCAGGGGGTTATGGCTACACCTTC. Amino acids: CATTSGGYGYTF. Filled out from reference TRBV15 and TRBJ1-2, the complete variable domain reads DAMVIQNPRYQVTQFGKPVTLSCSQTLNHNVMYWYQQKSSQAPKLLFHYYDKDFNNEADTPDNFQSRRPNTSFCFLDIRSPGLGDTAMYLCATTSGGYGYTFGSGTRLTVV.